One sample yielded the 18 T cell receptor beta chains listed below, sequenced in a study of shared clonotypes between healthy human individuals (dated by TCRdb to about 2020). Library method: the immunoSEQ multiplex PCR assay. TCRdb provides this immuneACCESS table in a form limited to in-frame rearrangements. Some clones are lacking; in checked studies, under half of them reflect an unresolved V gene, and why the rest are absent is not known. This sample lists some 2 million clones; 85% to 95% were detected once. Jointly, the top ten make up 0.1% to 0.15% of the sample. Sequencing was done on a sample of naive CD4+ T cells sorted from blood. The cell subset or site label, read with the paper, signifies: CD45RA+ positively selected. The receptors come from a man in his late teens or twenties in good health.

A word on this clone: In the same sample, other DNA sequences code for this CDR3. V and J are TRBV18 and TRBJ2-7; weak D call: TRBD1 (6 bases). Germline V gene sequence: CDR1 KGHSH, CDR2 LQKENI. This CDR3 contains 13 residues. V was trimmed by 2 bases and J by 3 bases, leaving 8 bases between them. The CDR3 region is CASSPKDSYEQYF. The CDR3 nucleotides are TGTGCCAGCTCACCAAAGGACAGCTACGAGCAGTACTTC. The full variable domain, with the rest looked up from reference TRBV18 and TRBJ2-7, is NAGVMQNPRHLVRRRGQEARLRCSPMKGHSHVYWYRQLPEEGLKFMVYLQKENIIDESGMPKERFSAEFPKEGPSILRIQQVVRGDSAAYFCASSPKDSYEQYFGPGTRLTVT.

This chain connects TRBV7-2 to TRBJ1-5; D uncertain. The germline V gene has CDR1 SGHTA and CDR2 FQGNSA. Trimming took off 3 bases at V and 7 bases at J, with 13 bases between the two ends. The CDR3 loop spans 14 amino acids. CDR3 residues: CASSFTVSSQPQHF. The CDR3 DNA sequence: TGTGCCAGCAGCTTCACGGTCAGCTCCCAGCCCCAGCATTTT.

As concerns this clone: Within the sample, other DNA sequences also encode this same CDR3. V gene TRBV2 combines with J gene TRBJ2-3; D unclear. The CDR3 is 11 amino acids. V lost 4 bases, J lost 5 bases, and 4 bases lay in between. Germline loops: CDR1 SNHLY, CDR2 FYNNEI. CDR3 region: CASSVGDTQYF. The CDR3 DNA reads TGTGCCAGCAGTGTCGGAGATACGCAGTATTTT. Full variable domain (remainder filled in from reference TRBV2 and TRBJ2-3): EPEVTQTPSHQVTQMGQEVILRCVPISNHLYFYWYRQILGQKVEFLVSFYNNEISEKSEIFDDQFSVERPDGSNFTLKIRSTKLEDSAMYFCASSVGDTQYFGPGTRLTVL.

This chain connects TRBV6-5 to TRBJ2-2, with 7 nucleotides matching TRBD2. With V trimmed by 6 bases and J by 3 bases, 4 bases remained unmatched. Germline V gene data show CDR1 as MNHEY and CDR2 as SVGAGI. This CDR3 has 14 residues. The chain's CDR3 is CASRARGDTGELFF. The CDR3 DNA sequence: TGTGCCAGCAGGGCCCGGGGGGACACCGGGGAGCTGTTTTTT.

This clone was recorded a few times. The chain combines TRBV6-5 with TRBJ1-2; D is unresolved. In germline, CDR1 is MNHEY, CDR2 SVGAGI. The V and J ends lost 6 bases and 5 bases respectively, with 7 bases between them. This CDR3 region has 11 residues. In DNA form, the CDR3 reads TGTGCCAGCAGCTCCTTTTATGGCTACACCTTC. Protein product: CASSSFYGYTF.

This chain joins TRBV6-1 and TRBJ2-6; possible D gene TRBD1, 6 bases. V lost 4 bases to trimming and J lost 2 bases, with 9 bases between them. The CDR3 is 15 amino acids. The germline CDR1 and CDR2 sequences are MNHNS and SASEGT. CDR3 residues: CASSGWGPGANVLTF. The DNA for the CDR3 is TGTGCCAGCAGTGGATGGGGGCCTGGGGCCAACGTCCTGACTTTC.

The chain carries TRBV6-1 and TRBJ1-1; the match to TRBD1 covers 8 bases. The trim removed 3 bases at V and 0 bases at J, leaving 3 bases unmatched. The germline V gene encodes CDR1 MNHNS and CDR2 SASEGT. The CDR3 is 15 amino acids. CDR3 coding DNA: TGTGCCAGCAGTGACTCGACAGGGGTGAACACTGAAGCTTTCTTT. This sequence encodes CASSDSTGVNTEAFF.

V and J are TRBV7-2 and TRBJ2-7; 8 nucleotides agree with TRBD2. V gave up 5 bases and J gave up 0 bases; unmatched junction bases: 3. The CDR3 runs to 14 residues. Germline V lookup: CDR1 SGHTA, CDR2 FQGNSA. This CDR3 is CASSILADSYEQYF. CDR3 in DNA: TGTGCCAGCAGCATACTAGCGGACTCCTACGAGCAGTACTTC.

This clone was seen once. The chain employs TRBV10-3 and TRBJ2-1, with TRBD2 matching over 12 bases. The CDR3 is 15 residues long. The germline CDR1 and CDR2 sequences are ENHRY and SYGVKD. V trimming: 4 bases; J trimming: 8 bases; junction bases outside the gene matches: 6. Here the CDR3 reads CAISVTTSGRDEQFF. DNA for the CDR3: TGTGCCATCAGTGTAACGACTAGCGGGAGAGATGAGCAGTTCTTC.

V usage is TRBV4-1 and J usage is TRBJ2-4; perhaps TRBD1 as D (6 bases). This CDR3 region has 15 residues. The V gene's germline CDR1 is MGHRA and CDR2 YSYEKL. The germline V and J ends were trimmed by 0 bases and 1 base, with 7 bases remaining between them. This CDR3 is CASSQDQGAKNIQYF. The CDR3 nucleotides are TGCGCCAGCAGCCAAGATCAGGGGGCCAAAAACATTCAGTACTTC.

The rearrangement uses TRBV6-5 and TRBJ1-1, with D possibly TRBD1 on 6 matching bases. The CDR3 spans 13 residues. Trimming stripped 2 bases from V and 7 bases from J, with 11 bases between. CDR1 MNHEY and CDR2 SVGAGI come from the germline V gene. The DNA for the CDR3 is TGTGCCAGCAGTTACGGAACAGGGAATGAAGCTTTCTTT. Translation: CASSYGTGNEAFF.

V usage is TRBV30 and J usage is TRBJ1-3; D uncertain. CDR1 GTSNPN and CDR2 SVGIG come from the germline V gene (reference sequence). This CDR3 region has 14 residues. The V and J ends lost 2 bases and 4 bases respectively, with 12 bases between them. The CDR3 is CAWSPSPTGNTIYF. For the CDR3, the DNA is TGTGCCTGGAGTCCGAGTCCTACGGGAAACACCATATATTTT.

The chain uses TRBV18 and TRBJ1-2; tentatively, D is TRBD1 (6 bases). The V gene's germline CDR1 is KGHSH and CDR2 LQKENI. The CDR3 spans 15 residues. The germline V and J ends were trimmed by 3 bases and 2 bases, with 13 bases remaining between them. Here the CDR3 DNA reads TGTGCCAGCTCACCTCTCACGACAGGCAACTATGGCTACACCTTC. Translation: CASSPLTTGNYGYTF.

The count of this clone is one. The chain links TRBV28 to TRBJ1-5, with 7 bases identical to TRBD1. This CDR3 region has 13 residues. Trimming cost V 7 bases and J 7 bases; bases outside gene matches: 7. The germline V gene encodes CDR1 MDHEN and CDR2 SYDVKM. CDR3 nucleotides: TGTGCCAGCACCACAGGGGTCGGGCAGCCCCAGCATTTT. It translates to CASTTGVGQPQHF. Combining the CDR3 with reference TRBV28 and TRBJ1-5 gives the whole variable domain DVKVTQSSRYLVKRTGEKVFLECVQDMDHENMFWYRQDPGLGLRLIYFSYDVKMKEKGDIPEGYSVSREKKERFSLILESASTNQTSMYLCASTTGVGQPQHFGDGTRLSIL.

This sequence joins TRBV28 and TRBJ2-7, with a tentative D call TRBD1 (5 bases). V was trimmed by 6 bases and J by 1 base, leaving 13 bases between them. Per the germline V gene, CDR1 is MDHEN and CDR2 is SYDVKM. The CDR3 has 14 amino acids. The CDR3 loop reads CASRLGPASYEQYF. The DNA of the CDR3 is TGTGCCAGCAGACTGGGGCCCGCATCCTACGAGCAGTACTTC.

Of note for this clone: Germline is not matched at one junction end, which may reflect a read error. The identical CDR3 is also encoded by other nucleotide sequences in the sample. The rearrangement links TRBV28 to TRBJ1-4; D not certain. Germline CDR1 reads MDHEN; CDR2 reads SYDVKM. CDR3 size: 15 residues. The chain's CDR3 is CASSSSGSTNEKLFF. Written as DNA, the CDR3 is TGTGCCAGCAGTTCGTCCGGTTCAACCAATGAAAAACTGTTTTTT.

The V gene is TRBV14, the J gene TRBJ1-1; D is unresolved. Germline values: CDR1 SGHDN, CDR2 FVKESK. CDR3 length equals 14 residues. Trimming left V 4 bases short and J 3 bases short, with 12 bases between. CDR3 DNA: TGTGCCAGCAGCCCCCGGGAGGGCTACACTGAAGCTTTCTTT. Translated: CASSPREGYTEAFF.

The rearrangement joins TRBV21-1 to TRBJ2-2. TRBV21-1 is termed a pseudogene. This CDR3 is 15 amino acids long. CDR3 protein: CASSKESETSGELFF. CDR3 DNA: TGTGCCAGCAGCAAAGAATCTGAAACCTCAGGGGAGCTGTTTTTT.